This paragraph covers one T cell receptor (beta chain) sequence. The source of the sample is a study of cytomegalovirus exposure and HLA in healthy donors. 13 Jbeta primers and 60 Vbeta primers were used for the PCR. Only in-frame clones appear in the TCRdb table, and some are missing; sequencing was by immunoSEQ multiplex PCR. The data contain about 140,000 clones, roughly 76% of them singletons. The sequence derives from a human donor in good health. The sample consisted of PBMCs.

This CDR3 reads CASSYSRDGNSPLHF. CDR3 nucleotides: TGTGCCAGCAGTTACTCGCGGGACGGTAATTCACCCCTCCACTTT. This sequence joins TRBV6-6 and TRBJ1-6, with D possibly matching TRBD1 (5 bases). V was pared by 0 bases and J by 6 bases, with 9 bases between. The length of the CDR3 is 15 residues. Per germline, CDR1 MNHNY and CDR2 SVGAGI (reference sequence).